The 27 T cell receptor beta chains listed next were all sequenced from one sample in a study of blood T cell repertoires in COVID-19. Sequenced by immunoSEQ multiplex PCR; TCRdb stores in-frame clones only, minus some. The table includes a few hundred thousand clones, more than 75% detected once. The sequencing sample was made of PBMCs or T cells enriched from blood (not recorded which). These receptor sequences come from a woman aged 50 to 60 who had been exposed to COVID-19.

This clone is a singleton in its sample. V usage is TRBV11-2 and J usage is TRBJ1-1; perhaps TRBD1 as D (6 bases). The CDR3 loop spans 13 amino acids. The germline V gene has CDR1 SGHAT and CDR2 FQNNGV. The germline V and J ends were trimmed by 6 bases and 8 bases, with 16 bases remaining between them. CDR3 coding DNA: TGTGCCAGCAGGAGTGCCCCAGGGGCCGAAGCTTTCTTT. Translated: CASRSAPGAEAFF.

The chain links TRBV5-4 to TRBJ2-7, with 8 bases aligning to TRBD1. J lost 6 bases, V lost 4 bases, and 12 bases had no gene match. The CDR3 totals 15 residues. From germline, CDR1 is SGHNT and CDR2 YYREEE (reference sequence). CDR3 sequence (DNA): TGTGCCAGCAGCGGGGGGCTGGACAGGGTGGGCGAGCAGTACTTC. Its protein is CASSGGLDRVGEQYF. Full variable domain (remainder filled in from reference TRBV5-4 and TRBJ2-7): ETGVTQSPTHLIKTRGQQVTLRCSSQSGHNTVSWYQQALGQGPQFIFQYYREEENGRGNFPPRFSGLQFPNYSSELNVNALELDDSALYLCASSGGLDRVGEQYFGPGTRLTVT.

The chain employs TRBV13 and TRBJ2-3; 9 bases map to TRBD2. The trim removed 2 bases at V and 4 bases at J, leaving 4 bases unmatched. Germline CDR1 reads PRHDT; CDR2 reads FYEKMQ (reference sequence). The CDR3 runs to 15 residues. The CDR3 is CASSLTRGGADTQYF. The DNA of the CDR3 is TGTGCCAGCAGCTTAACGCGGGGGGGAGCAGATACGCAGTATTTT.

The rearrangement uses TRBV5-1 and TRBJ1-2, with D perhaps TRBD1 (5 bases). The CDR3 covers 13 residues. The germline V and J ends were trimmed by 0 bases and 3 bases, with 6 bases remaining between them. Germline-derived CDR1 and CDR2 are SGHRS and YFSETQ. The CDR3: CASSLAGDYGYTF. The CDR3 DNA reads TGCGCCAGCAGCTTGGCGGGGGACTATGGCTACACCTTC.

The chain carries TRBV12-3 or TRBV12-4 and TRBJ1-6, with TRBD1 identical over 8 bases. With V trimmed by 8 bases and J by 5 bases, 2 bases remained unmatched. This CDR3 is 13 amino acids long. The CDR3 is CASGQGNNSPLHF. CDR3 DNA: TGTGCCAGCGGACAGGGTAATAATTCACCCCTCCACTTT.

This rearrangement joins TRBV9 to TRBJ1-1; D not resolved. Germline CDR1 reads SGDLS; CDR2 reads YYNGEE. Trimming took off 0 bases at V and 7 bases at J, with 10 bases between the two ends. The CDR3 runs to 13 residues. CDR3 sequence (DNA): TGTGCCAGCAGCGTAGTTCTTTCCGGTGAAGCTTTCTTT. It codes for CASSVVLSGEAFF.

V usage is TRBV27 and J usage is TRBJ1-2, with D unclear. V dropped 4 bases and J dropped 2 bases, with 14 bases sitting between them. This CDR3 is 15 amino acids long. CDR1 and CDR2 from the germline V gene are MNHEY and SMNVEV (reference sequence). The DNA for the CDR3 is TGTGCCAGCAGTTCCGGAGGACCGAAAAACTATGGCTACACCTTC. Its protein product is CASSSGGPKNYGYTF.

The CDR3 DNA reads TGCGCCAGCAGCTTGGGCCTAGCTGTTTCCTACGAGCAGTACTTC. Translating it yields CASSLGLAVSYEQYF. The chain is built from TRBV5-1 and TRBJ2-7; D is perhaps TRBD2 (5 bases). From germline, CDR1 is SGHRS and CDR2 YFSETQ. The CDR3 length is 15 residues. The ends were cut back, 0 bases at V and 1 base at J, with 11 bases in the middle.

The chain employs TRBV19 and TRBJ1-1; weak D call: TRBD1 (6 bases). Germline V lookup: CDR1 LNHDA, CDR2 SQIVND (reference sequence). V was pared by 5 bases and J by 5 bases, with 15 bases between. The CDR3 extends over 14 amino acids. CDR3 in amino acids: CASSESRGRTEAFF. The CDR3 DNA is TGTGCCAGTAGTGAGTCGCGGGGGCGGACTGAAGCTTTCTTT.

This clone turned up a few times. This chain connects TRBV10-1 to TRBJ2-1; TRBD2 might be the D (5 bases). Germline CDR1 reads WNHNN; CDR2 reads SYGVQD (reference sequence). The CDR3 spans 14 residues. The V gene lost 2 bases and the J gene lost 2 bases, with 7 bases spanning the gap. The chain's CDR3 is CASSEEEAYNEQFF. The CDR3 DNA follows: TGCGCCAGCAGTGAGGAGGAGGCCTACAATGAGCAGTTCTTC.

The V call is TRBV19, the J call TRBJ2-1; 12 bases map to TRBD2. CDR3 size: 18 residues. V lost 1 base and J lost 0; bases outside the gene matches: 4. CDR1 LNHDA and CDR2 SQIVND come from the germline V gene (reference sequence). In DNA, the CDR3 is TGTGCCAGTAGTATAGGACTAGCGGGGGCCCGCTCCTACAATGAGCAGTTCTTC. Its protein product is CASSIGLAGARSYNEQFF.

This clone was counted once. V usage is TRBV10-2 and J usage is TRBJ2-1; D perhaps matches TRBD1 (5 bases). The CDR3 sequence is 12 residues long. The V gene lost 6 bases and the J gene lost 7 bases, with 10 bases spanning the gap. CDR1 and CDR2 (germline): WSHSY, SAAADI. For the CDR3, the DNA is TGCGCCAGCAGGGCCCCAGGGAATGAGCAGTTCTTC. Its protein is CASRAPGNEQFF.

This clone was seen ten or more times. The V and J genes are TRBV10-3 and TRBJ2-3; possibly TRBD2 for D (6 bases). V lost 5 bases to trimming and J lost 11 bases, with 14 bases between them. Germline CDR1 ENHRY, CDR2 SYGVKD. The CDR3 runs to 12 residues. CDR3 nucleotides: TGTGCCATCAGTCCCGAAGGGGACTTGCAGTATTTT. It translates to CAISPEGDLQYF.

The CDR3 DNA reads TGTGCCAGCAGTTCAGTCACAGGGGCGTGGGATCAGCCCCAGCATTTT. Its protein product is CASSSVTGAWDQPQHF. The chain uses TRBV28 and TRBJ1-5; 7 nucleotides align to TRBD1. The germline V gene has CDR1 MDHEN and CDR2 SYDVKM. The V gene end was trimmed by 4 bases and the J gene end by 5 bases; junction bases not matched to a gene: 11. The CDR3 loop spans 16 amino acids.

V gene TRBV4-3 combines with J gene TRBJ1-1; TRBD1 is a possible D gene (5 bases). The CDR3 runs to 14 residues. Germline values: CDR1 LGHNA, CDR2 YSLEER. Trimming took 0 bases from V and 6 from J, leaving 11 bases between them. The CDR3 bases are TGCGCCAGCAGCCAAGATGGGCAGGGCGCTGAAGCTTTCTTT. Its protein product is CASSQDGQGAEAFF.

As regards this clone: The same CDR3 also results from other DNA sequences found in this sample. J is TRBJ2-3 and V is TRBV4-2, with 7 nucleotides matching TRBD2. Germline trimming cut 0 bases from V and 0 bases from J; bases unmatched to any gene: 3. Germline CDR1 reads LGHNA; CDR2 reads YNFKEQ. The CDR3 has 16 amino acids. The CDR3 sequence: CASSQEGGVSTDTQYF. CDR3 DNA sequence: TGTGCCAGCAGCCAAGAGGGGGGGGTTAGCACAGATACGCAGTATTTT.

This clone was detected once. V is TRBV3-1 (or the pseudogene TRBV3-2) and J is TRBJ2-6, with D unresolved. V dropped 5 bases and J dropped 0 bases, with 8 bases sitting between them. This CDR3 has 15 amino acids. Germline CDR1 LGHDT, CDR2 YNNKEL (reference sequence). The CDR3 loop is CASSYRSSGANVLTF. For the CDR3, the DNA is TGTGCCAGCAGCTACCGCAGCTCTGGGGCCAACGTCCTGACTTTC.

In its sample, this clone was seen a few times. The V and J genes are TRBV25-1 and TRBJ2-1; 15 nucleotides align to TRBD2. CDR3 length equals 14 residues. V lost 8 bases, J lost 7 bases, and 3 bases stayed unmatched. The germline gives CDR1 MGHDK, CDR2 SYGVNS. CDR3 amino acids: CASRTSGGANEQFF. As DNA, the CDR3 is TGTGCCAGCCGGACTAGCGGGGGGGCGAATGAGCAGTTCTTC.

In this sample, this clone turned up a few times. In DNA form, the CDR3 reads TGTGCCAGTAGTATTCAGGGGTTTGGGACTGAAGCTTTCTTT. It is translated as CASSIQGFGTEAFF. This sequence joins TRBV19 and TRBJ1-1; D might be TRBD1 (6 bases). Trimming removed 3 bases at V and 5 bases at J, with 13 bases between. CDR3 length: 14 residues. Per the germline V gene, CDR1 is LNHDA and CDR2 is SQIVND (reference sequence).

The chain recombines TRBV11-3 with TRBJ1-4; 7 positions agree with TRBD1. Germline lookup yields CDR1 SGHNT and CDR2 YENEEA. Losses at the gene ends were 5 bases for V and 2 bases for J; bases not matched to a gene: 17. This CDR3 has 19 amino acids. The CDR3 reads CASSVHIRDRGKTNEKLFF. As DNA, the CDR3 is TGTGCCAGCAGCGTCCACATCCGGGACAGAGGAAAGACTAATGAAAAACTGTTTTTT.

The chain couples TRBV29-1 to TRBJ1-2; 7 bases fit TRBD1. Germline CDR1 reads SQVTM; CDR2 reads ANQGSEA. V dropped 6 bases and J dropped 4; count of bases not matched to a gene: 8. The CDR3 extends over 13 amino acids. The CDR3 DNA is TGCAGCGTCCGGACAGGAGAGTTCTATGGCTACACCTTC. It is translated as CSVRTGEFYGYTF.

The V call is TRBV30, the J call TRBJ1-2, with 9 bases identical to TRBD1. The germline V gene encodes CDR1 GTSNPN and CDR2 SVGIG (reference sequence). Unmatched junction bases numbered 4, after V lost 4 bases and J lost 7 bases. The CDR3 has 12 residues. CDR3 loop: CAWKQGARGYTF. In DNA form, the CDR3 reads TGTGCCTGGAAACAGGGGGCTCGTGGCTACACCTTC.

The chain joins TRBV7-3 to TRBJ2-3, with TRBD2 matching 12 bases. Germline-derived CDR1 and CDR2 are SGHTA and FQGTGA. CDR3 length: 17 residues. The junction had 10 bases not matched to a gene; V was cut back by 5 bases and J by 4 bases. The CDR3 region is CASSRALAGGSADTQYF. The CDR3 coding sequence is TGTGCCAGCAGCCGGGCCCTAGCGGGGGGGAGTGCAGATACGCAGTATTTT. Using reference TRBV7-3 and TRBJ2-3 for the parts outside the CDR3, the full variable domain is GAGVSQTPSNKVTEKGKYVELRCDPISGHTALYWYRQSLGQGPEFLIYFQGTGAADDSGLPNDRFFAVRPEGSVSTLKIQRTERGDSAVYLCASSRALAGGSADTQYFGPGTRLTVL.

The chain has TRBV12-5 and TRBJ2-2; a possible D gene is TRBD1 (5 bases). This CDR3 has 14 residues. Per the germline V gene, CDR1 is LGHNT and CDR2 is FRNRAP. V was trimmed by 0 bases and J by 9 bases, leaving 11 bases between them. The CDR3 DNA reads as TGTGCTAGTGGTTTGGTACCGGACAACTGGGAGCTGTTTTTT. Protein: CASGLVPDNWELFF.

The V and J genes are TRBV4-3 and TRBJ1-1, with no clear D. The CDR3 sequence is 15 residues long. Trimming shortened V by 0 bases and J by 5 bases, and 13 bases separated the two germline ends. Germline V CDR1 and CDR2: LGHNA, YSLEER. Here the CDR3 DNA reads TGCGCCAGCAGCCAAGAAGGGCTTCCGGGGACTGAAGCTTTCTTT. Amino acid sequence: CASSQEGLPGTEAFF.

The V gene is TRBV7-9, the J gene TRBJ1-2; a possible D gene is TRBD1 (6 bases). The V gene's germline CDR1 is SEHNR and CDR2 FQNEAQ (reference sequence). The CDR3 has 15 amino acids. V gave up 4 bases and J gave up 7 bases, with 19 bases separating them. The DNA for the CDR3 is TGTGCCAGCAGCTCCCCGGCCGGGACACAAGGTGGCTACACCTTC. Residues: CASSSPAGTQGGYTF.

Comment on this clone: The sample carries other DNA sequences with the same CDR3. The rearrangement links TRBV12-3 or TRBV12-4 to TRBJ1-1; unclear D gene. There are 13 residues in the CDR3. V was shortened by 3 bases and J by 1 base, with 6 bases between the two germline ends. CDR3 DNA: TGTGCCAGCAGTTTCGGGAGGAACACTGAAGCTTTCTTT. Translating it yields CASSFGRNTEAFF.